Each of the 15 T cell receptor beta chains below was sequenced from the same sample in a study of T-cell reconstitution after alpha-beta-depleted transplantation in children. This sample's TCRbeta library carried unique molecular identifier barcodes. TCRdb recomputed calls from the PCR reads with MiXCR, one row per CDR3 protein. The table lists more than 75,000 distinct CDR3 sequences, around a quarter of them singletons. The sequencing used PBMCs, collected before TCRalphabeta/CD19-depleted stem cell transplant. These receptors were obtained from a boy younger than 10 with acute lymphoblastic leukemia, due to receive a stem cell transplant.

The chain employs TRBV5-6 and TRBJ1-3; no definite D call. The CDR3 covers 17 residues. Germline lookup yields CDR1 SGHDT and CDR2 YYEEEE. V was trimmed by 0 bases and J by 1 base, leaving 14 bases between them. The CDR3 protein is CASSLAGPIVSGNTIYF. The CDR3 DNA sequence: TGTGCCAGCAGCTTGGCCGGGCCCATCGTTTCTGGAAACACCATATATTTT.

In nucleotides, the CDR3 is TGTGCCAGCCGCCGGGACGGAAAACTGTTTTTT. It encodes CASRRDGKLFF. This chain links TRBV25-1 with TRBJ1-4; TRBD1 is a possible D gene (5 bases). CDR1 and CDR2 (germline): MGHDK, SYGVNS. V shed 8 bases and J shed 10 bases, with 11 bases lying between them. CDR3 length: 11 residues.

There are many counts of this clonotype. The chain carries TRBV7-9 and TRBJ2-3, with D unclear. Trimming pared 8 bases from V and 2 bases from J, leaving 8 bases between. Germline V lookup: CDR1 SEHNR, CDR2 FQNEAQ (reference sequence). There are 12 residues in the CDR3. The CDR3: CASSSATDTQYF. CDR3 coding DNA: TGTGCCAGCTCCAGTGCCACAGATACGCAGTATTTT.

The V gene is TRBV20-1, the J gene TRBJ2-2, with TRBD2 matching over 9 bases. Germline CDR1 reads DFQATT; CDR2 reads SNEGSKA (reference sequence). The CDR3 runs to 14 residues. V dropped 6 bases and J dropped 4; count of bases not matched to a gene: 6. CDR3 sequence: CSAEGTSITGELFF. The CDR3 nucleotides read TGCAGTGCCGAGGGGACTAGCATCACCGGGGAGCTGTTTTTT.

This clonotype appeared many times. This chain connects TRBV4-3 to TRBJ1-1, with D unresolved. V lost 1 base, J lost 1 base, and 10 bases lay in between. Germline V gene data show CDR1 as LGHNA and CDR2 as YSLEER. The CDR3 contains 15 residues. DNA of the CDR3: TGCGCCAGCAGCCAAGGTGTCCAGGCGAACACTGAAGCTTTCTTT. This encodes CASSQGVQANTEAFF.

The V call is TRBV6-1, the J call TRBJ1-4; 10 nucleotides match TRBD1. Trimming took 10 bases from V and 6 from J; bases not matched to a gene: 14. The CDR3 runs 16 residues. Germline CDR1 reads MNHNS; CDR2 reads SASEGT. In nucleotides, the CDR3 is TGTGCCACCACCGAATCAACCGGGACAGGGGATGAAAAACTGTTTTTT. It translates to CATTESTGTGDEKLFF.

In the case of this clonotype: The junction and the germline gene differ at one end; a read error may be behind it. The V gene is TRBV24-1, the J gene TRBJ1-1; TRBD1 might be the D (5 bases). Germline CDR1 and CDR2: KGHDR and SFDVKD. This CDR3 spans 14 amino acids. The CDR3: CATSEGRMNPEAFF. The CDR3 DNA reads TGTGCCACCAGTGAGGGACGGATGAACCCTGAAGCTTTCTTT.

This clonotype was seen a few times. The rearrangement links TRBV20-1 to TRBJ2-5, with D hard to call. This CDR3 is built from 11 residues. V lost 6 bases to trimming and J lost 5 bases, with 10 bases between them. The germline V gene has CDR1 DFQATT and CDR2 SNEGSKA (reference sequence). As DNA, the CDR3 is TGCAGTGCGGTCCCCTGGGAGACCCAGTACTTC. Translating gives CSAVPWETQYF.

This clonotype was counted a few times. CDR3 loop: CASSLVVDTQYF. The DNA for the CDR3 is TGTGCCAGCAGCTTAGTTGTAGATACGCAGTATTTT. The chain employs TRBV7-9 and TRBJ2-3; the D is unclear. Germline loops: CDR1 SEHNR, CDR2 FQNEAQ (reference sequence). The CDR3 sequence is 12 residues long. Trimming cost V 1 base and J 5 bases, with 4 bases left between them.

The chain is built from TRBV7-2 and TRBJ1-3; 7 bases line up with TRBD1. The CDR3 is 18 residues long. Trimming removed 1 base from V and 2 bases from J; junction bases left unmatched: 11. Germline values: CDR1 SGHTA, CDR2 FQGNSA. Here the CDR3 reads CASSLGPLTGNAGNTIYF. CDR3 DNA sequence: TGTGCCAGCAGCTTAGGGCCCCTGACAGGGAACGCTGGAAACACCATATATTTT. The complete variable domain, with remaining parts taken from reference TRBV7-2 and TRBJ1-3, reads GAGVSQSPSNKVTEKGKDVELRCDPISGHTALYWYRQSLGQGLEFLIYFQGNSAPDKSGLPSDRFSAERTGGSVSTLTIQRTQQEDSAVYLCASSLGPLTGNAGNTIYFGEGSWLTVV.

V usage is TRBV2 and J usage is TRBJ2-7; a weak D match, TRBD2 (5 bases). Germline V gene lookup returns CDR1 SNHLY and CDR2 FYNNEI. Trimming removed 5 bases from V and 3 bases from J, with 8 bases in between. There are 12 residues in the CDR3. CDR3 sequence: CASSSDYYEQYF. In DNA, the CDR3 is TGTGCCAGCAGTTCTGACTACTACGAGCAGTACTTC.

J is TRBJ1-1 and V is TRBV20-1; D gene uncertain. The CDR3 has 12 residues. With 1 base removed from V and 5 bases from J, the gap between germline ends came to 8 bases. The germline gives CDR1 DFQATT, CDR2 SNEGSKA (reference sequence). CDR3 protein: CSARAGLTEAFF. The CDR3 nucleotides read TGCAGTGCTAGAGCAGGTCTTACTGAAGCTTTCTTT.

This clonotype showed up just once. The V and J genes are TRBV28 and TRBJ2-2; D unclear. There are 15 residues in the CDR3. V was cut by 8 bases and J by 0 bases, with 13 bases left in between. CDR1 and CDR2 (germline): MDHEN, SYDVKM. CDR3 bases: TGTGCCAGCTCCCGAGGTGGTGCGAACACCGGGGAGCTGTTTTTT. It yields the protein CASSRGGANTGELFF.

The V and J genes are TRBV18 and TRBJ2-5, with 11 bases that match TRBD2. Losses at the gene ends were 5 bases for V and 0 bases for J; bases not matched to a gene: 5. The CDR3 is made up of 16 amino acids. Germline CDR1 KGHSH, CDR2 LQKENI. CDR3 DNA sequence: TGTGCCAGCTCATCGGGACTAGCGGATTACCAAGAGACCCAGTACTTC. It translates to CASSSGLADYQETQYF. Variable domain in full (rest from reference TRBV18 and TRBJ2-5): NAGVMQNPRHLVRRRGQEARLRCSPMKGHSHVYWYRQLPEEGLKFMVYLQKENIIDESGMPKERFSAEFPKEGPSILRIQQVVRGDSAAYFCASSSGLADYQETQYFGPGTRLLVL.

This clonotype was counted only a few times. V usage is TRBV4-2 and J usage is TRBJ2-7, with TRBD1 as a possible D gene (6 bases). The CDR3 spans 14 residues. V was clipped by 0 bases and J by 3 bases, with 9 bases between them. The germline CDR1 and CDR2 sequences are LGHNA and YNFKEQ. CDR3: CASSQEQGSYEQYF. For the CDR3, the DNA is TGTGCCAGCAGCCAAGAACAGGGCAGCTACGAGCAGTACTTC.